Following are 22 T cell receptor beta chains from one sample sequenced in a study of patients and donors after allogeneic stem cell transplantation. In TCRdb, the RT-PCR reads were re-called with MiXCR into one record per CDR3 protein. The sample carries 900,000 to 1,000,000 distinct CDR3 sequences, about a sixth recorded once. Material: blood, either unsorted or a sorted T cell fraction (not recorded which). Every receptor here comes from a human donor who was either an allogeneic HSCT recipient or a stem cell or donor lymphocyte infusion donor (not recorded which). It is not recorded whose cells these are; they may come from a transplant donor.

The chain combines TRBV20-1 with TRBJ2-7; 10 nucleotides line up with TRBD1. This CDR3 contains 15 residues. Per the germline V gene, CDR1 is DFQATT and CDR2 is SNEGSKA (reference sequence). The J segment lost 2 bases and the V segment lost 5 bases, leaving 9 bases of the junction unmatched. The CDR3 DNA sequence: TGCAGTGCTCATGCATGGGGACAGGGGACCTACGAGCAGTACTTC. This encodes CSAHAWGQGTYEQYF.

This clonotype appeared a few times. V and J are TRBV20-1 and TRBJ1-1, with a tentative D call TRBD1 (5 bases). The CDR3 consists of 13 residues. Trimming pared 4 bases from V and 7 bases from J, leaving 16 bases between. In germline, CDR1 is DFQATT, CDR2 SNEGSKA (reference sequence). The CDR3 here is CSANPVGAFEAFF. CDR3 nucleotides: TGCAGTGCTAATCCCGTCGGGGCCTTTGAAGCTTTCTTT.

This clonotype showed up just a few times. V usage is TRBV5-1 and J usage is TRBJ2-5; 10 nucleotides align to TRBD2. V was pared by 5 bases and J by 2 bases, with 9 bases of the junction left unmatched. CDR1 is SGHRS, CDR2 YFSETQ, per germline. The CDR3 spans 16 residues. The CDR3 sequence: CASRSRTSGPQETQYF. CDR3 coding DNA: TGCGCCAGCAGATCTAGGACTAGCGGACCACAAGAGACCCAGTACTTC.

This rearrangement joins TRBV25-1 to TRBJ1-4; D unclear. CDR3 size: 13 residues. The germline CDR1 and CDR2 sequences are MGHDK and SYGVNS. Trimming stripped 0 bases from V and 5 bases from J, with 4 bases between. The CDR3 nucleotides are TGTGCCAGCAGTGAATACCCGAATGAAAAACTGTTTTTT. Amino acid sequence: CASSEYPNEKLFF.

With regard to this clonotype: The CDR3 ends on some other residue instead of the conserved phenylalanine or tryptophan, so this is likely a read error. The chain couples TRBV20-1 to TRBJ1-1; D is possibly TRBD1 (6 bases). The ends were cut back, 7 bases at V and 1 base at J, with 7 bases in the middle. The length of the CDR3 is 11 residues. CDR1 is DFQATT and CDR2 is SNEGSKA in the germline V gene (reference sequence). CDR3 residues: CSVQGNTEAFL. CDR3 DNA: TGCAGTGTACAGGGGAACACTGAAGCTTTCCTT.

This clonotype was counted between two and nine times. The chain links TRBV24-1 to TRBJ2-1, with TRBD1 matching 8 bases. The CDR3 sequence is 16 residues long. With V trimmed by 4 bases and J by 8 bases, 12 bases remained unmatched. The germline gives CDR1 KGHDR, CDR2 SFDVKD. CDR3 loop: CATSDHGLDRAHEQFF. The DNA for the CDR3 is TGTGCCACCAGTGACCACGGACTGGACAGGGCCCATGAGCAGTTCTTC.

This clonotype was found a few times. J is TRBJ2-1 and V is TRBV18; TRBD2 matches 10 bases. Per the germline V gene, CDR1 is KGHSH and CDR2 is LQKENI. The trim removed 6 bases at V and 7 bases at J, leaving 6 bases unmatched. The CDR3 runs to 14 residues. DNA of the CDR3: TGTGCCAGCTCGTGGCTAGCGGGAGAGAATGAGCAGTTCTTC. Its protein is CASSWLAGENEQFF.

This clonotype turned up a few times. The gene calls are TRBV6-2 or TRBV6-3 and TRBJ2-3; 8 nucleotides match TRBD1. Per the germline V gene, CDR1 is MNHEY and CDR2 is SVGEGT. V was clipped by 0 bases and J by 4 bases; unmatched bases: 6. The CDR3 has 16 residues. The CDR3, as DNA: TGTGCCAGCAGTTACTCTGACAGGGGTCCCTCAGATACGCAGTATTTT. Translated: CASSYSDRGPSDTQYF.

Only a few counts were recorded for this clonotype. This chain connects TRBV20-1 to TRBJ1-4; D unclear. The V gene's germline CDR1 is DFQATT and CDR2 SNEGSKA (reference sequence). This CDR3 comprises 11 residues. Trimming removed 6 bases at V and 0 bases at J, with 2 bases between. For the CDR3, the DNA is TGCAGTGCAGCAACTAATGAAAAACTGTTTTTT. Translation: CSAATNEKLFF.

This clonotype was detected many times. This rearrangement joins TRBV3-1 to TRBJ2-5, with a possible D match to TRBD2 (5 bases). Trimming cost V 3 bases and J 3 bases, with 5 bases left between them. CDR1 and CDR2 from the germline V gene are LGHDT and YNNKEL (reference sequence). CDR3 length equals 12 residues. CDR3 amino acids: CASSHSEETQYF. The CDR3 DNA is TGTGCCAGCAGCCATAGCGAAGAGACCCAGTACTTC.

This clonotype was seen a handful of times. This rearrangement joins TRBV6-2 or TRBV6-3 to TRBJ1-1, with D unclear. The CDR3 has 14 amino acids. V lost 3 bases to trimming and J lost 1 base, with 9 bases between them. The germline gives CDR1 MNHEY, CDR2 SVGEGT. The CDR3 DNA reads TGTGCCAGCAGTTATAGTCGTTGGAACACTGAAGCTTTCTTT. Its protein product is CASSYSRWNTEAFF.

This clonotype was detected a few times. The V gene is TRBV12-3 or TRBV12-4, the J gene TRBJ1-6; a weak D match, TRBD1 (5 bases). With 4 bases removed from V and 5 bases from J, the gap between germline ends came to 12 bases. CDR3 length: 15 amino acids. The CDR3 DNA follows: TGTGCCAGCAGTTCCAGACAGAGAAATAATTCACCCCTCCACTTT. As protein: CASSSRQRNNSPLHF.

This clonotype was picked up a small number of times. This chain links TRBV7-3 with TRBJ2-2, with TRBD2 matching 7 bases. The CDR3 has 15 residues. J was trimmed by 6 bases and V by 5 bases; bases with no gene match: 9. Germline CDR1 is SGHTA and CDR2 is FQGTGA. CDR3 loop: CASSPTRTRPGELFF. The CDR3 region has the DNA TGTGCCAGCAGCCCCACCCGGACTAGGCCCGGGGAGCTGTTTTTT.

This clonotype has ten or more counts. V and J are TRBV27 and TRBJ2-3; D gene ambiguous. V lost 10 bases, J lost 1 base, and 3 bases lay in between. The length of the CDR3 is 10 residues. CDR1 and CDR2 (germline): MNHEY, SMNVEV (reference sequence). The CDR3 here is CATRTDTQYF. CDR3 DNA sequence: TGTGCCACCCGCACAGATACGCAGTATTTT.

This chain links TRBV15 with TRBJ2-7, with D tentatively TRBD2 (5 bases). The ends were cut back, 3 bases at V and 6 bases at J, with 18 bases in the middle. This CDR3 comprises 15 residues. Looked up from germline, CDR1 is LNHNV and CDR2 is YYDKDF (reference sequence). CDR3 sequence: CATSRERTWDIEQYF. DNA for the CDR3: TGTGCCACCAGCAGGGAACGGACTTGGGATATCGAGCAGTACTTC.

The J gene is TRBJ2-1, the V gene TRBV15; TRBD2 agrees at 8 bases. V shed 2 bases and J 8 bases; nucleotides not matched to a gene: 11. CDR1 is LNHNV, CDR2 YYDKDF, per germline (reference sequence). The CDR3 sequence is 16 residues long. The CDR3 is CATSRTIRAGGDEQFF. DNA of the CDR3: TGTGCCACCAGCAGAACAATTAGGGCGGGAGGCGATGAGCAGTTCTTC.

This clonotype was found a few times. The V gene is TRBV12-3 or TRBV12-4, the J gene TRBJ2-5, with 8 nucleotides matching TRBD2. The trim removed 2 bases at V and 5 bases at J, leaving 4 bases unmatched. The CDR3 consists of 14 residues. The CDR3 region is CASSLSSGTETQYF. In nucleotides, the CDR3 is TGTGCCAGCAGTTTAAGTAGCGGGACCGAGACCCAGTACTTC.

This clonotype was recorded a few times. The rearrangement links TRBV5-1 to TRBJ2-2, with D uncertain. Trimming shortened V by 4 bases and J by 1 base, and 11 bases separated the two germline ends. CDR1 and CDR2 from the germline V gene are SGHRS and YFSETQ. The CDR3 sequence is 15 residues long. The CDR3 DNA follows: TGCGCCAGCAGCGGAAGCAGTCGGAACACCGGGGAGCTGTTTTTT. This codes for CASSGSSRNTGELFF.

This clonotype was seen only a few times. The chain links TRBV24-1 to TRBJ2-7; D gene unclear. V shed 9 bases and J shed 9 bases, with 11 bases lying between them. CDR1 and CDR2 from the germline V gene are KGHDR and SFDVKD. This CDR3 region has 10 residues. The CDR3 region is CATLRMAQYF. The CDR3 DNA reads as TGTGCCACCCTCAGAATGGCGCAGTACTTC.

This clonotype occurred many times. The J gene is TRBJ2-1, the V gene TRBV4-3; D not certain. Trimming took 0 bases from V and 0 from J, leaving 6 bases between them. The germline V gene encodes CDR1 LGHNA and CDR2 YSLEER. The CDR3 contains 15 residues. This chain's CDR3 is CASSQDLHSYNEQFF. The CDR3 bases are TGCGCCAGCAGCCAAGATCTGCACTCCTACAATGAGCAGTTCTTC.

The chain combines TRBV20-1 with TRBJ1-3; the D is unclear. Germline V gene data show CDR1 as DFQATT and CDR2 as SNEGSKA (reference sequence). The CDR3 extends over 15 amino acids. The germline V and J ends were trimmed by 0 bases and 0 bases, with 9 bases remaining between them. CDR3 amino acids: CSAREHANSGNTIYF. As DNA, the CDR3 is TGCAGTGCTAGAGAGCATGCGAACTCTGGAAACACCATATATTTT.

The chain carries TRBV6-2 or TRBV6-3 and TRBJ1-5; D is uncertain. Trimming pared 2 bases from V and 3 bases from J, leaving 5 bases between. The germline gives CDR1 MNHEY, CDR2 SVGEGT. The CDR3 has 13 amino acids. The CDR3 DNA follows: TGTGCCAGCAGTTACGTCGCCAATCAGCCCCAGCATTTT. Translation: CASSYVANQPQHF.